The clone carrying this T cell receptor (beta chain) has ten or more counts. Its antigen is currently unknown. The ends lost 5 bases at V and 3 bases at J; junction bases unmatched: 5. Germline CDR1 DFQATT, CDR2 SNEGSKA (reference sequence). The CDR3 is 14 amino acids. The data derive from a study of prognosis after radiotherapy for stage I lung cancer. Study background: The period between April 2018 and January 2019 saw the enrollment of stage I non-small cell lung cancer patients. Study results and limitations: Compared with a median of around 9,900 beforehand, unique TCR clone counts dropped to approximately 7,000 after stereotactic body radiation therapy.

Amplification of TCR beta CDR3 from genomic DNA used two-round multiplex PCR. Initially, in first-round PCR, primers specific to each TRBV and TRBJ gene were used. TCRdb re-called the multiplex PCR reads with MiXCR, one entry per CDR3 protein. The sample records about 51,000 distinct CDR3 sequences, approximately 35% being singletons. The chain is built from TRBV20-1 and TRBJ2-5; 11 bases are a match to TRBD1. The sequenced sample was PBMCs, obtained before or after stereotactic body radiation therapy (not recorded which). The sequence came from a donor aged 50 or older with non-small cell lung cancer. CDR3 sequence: CSASGTGGKETQYF. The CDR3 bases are TGCAGTGCTTCCGGGACAGGGGGAAAAGAGACCCAGTACTTC.